A single sample gave rise to the 18 T cell receptor beta chains below, sequenced in a study of blood T cell repertoires in COVID-19. Profiled with immunoSEQ multiplex PCR; TCRdb holds only in-frame clones, not every one. The sample has approximately 200,000 clones, 70% to 85% seen once; the top ten hold 1.8%. The sequencing input was PBMCs or T cells enriched from blood (not recorded which). These receptors were taken from a man in his 60s who had recovered from COVID-19.

J is TRBJ1-2 and V is TRBV10-3; perhaps TRBD1 as D (6 bases). CDR3 length: 16 residues. CDR1 is ENHRY and CDR2 is SYGVKD in the germline V gene. The V end lost 0 bases, the J end lost 0 bases, and 11 bases lay between the germline ends. This CDR3 is CAISESAQGTNYGYTF. CDR3 in DNA: TGTGCCATCAGTGAGTCGGCACAGGGTACTAACTATGGCTACACCTTC.

Remarks on this clone: Other DNA sequences in the sample encode the same CDR3. V is TRBV2 and J is TRBJ2-2; TRBD1 aligns across 12 bases. The CDR3 length is 15 residues. Germline V gene lookup returns CDR1 SNHLY and CDR2 FYNNEI. Trimming at V came to 6 bases and at J to 6 bases, leaving 5 bases not matched to a gene. The CDR3 region is CASSPGQGAPGELFF. The CDR3 DNA is TGTGCCAGCAGCCCGGGACAGGGGGCTCCCGGGGAGCTGTTTTTT.

V usage is TRBV4-3 and J usage is TRBJ2-7; the D gene is possibly TRBD1 (6 bases). Germline V gene sequence: CDR1 LGHNA, CDR2 YSLEER. The length of the CDR3 is 15 residues. Trimming shortened V by 2 bases and J by 0 bases, and 11 bases separated the two germline ends. CDR3 DNA: TGCGCCAGCAGCCAATATAACAGGGACTCCTACGAGCAGTACTTC. It is translated as CASSQYNRDSYEQYF.

The chain links TRBV4-1 to TRBJ2-2; TRBD1 aligns across 8 bases. The germline gives CDR1 MGHRA, CDR2 YSYEKL. This CDR3 spans 17 amino acids. With 0 bases clipped from V and 7 bases from J, the junction kept 10 bases outside the gene matches. CDR3: CASSQDWGQATSGELFF. The CDR3 region has the DNA TGCGCCAGCAGCCAAGACTGGGGACAGGCTACGAGCGGGGAGCTGTTTTTT.

The rearrangement joins TRBV29-1 to TRBJ1-1; weak D call: TRBD1 (5 bases). Looked up from germline, CDR1 is SQVTM and CDR2 is ANQGSEA. V was trimmed by 6 bases and J by 3 bases, leaving 14 bases between them. This CDR3 spans 13 amino acids. The DNA for the CDR3 is TGCAGCGTCCGCCAGGGAGGAGACACTGAAGCTTTCTTT. Translating it yields CSVRQGGDTEAFF.

V gene TRBV25-1 combines with J gene TRBJ1-2; D gene ambiguous. Germline CDR1 reads MGHDK; CDR2 reads SYGVNS. The CDR3 extends over 14 amino acids. Trimming shortened V by 3 bases and J by 0 bases, and 8 bases separated the two germline ends. The DNA for the CDR3 is TGTGCCAGCAGTGACCAGGCCGCTAACTATGGCTACACCTTC. Translated: CASSDQAANYGYTF.

The chain joins TRBV30 to TRBJ2-6; tentative D call: TRBD1 (6 bases). Germline values: CDR1 GTSNPN, CDR2 SVGIG (reference sequence). Trimming pared 5 bases from V and 3 bases from J, leaving 11 bases between. The CDR3 consists of 14 residues. As DNA, the CDR3 is TGTGCCTGGGAAACAGGGAGTGGGGCCAACGTCCTGACTTTC. Its protein product is CAWETGSGANVLTF.

The rearrangement joins TRBV4-3 to TRBJ1-3, with D hard to call. CDR1 LGHNA and CDR2 YSLEER come from the germline V gene. Trimming removed 0 bases from V and 4 bases from J, with 19 bases in between. The length of the CDR3 is 18 residues. CDR3 nucleotides: TGCGCCAGCAGCCAAGATCGCGGTGTAGGATCTTCCGGAAACACCATATATTTT. It translates to CASSQDRGVGSSGNTIYF.

V gene TRBV9 combines with J gene TRBJ1-2, with D maybe TRBD1 (6 bases). The germline CDR1 and CDR2 sequences are SGDLS and YYNGEE. This CDR3 region has 15 residues. Trimming shortened V by 0 bases and J by 3 bases, and 12 bases separated the two germline ends. The CDR3 nucleotides are TGTGCCAGCAGCGTAGAGCCAGGGGCAGACTATGGCTACACCTTC. Translation gives CASSVEPGADYGYTF.

This sequence joins TRBV5-6 and TRBJ1-2, with D unresolved. From germline, CDR1 is SGHDT and CDR2 YYEEEE. V gave up 2 bases and J gave up 1 base, with 9 bases separating them. This CDR3 region has 14 residues. The DNA for the CDR3 is TGTGCCAGCAGCTTATTCCTAAATAACTATGGCTACACCTTC. Translating gives CASSLFLNNYGYTF. The full variable domain, rest sourced from reference TRBV5-6 and TRBJ1-2, is DAGVTQSPTHLIKTRGQQVTLRCSPKSGHDTVSWYQQALGQGPQFIFQYYEEEERQRGNFPDRFSGHQFPNYSSELNVNALLLGDSALYLCASSLFLNNYGYTFGSGTRLTVV.

The V gene is TRBV4-1, the J gene TRBJ2-7, with D possibly TRBD1 on 5 matching bases. Germline V gene data show CDR1 as MGHRA and CDR2 as YSYEKL. V lost 0 bases and J lost 0, with 12 bases in between. CDR3 length: 16 residues. CDR3 sequence reads: CASSQDLDTTSYEQYF. The CDR3 DNA reads TGCGCCAGCAGCCAAGATCTGGACACTACCTCCTACGAGCAGTACTTC.

The chain carries TRBV5-6 and TRBJ2-2; possibly TRBD2 for D (6 bases). CDR3 length equals 18 residues. V was clipped by 0 bases and J by 6 bases, with 21 bases between them. The V gene's germline CDR1 is SGHDT and CDR2 YYEEEE. The CDR3 loop is CASSLARGSTTHPGELFF. The CDR3 bases are TGTGCCAGCAGCTTGGCCCGGGGGTCGACCACCCACCCCGGGGAGCTGTTTTTT.

The V and J genes are TRBV2 and TRBJ1-4, with D perhaps matching TRBD1 (6 bases). The CDR3 spans 15 residues. V was pared by 4 bases and J by 4 bases, with 13 bases between. CDR1 is SNHLY and CDR2 is FYNNEI in the germline V gene. The CDR3 DNA is TGTGCCAGCAGTGCCTTACAGGGCGTTAATGAAAAACTGTTTTTT. Its translation: CASSALQGVNEKLFF.

The rearrangement uses TRBV11-3 and TRBJ2-3; D unresolved. V lost 5 bases to trimming and J lost 2 bases, with 8 bases between them. This CDR3 has 13 amino acids. The V gene's germline CDR1 is SGHNT and CDR2 YENEEA. CDR3 in DNA: TGTGCCAGCAGCCAGGTGTCCACAGATACGCAGTATTTT. Protein product: CASSQVSTDTQYF.

This clone was recorded a few times. The chain uses TRBV3-1 (or the pseudogene TRBV3-2) and TRBJ1-1; D may be TRBD1 (6 bases). Germline V lookup: CDR1 LGHDT, CDR2 YNNKEL (reference sequence). This CDR3 spans 17 amino acids. Trimming took off 4 bases at V and 4 bases at J, with 22 bases between the two ends. This chain's CDR3 is CASSPRAGQTKVTEAFF. The CDR3 DNA reads as TGTGCCAGCAGCCCCCGAGCCGGACAGACTAAAGTCACTGAAGCTTTCTTT.

V gene TRBV6-6 combines with J gene TRBJ1-5; 9 bases line up with TRBD1. V lost 2 bases and J lost 4; bases outside the gene matches: 6. Germline V lookup: CDR1 MNHNY, CDR2 SVGAGI (reference sequence). The CDR3 contains 16 residues. CDR3 residues: CASSYGPGQGNQPQHF. The CDR3 nucleotides are TGTGCCAGCAGTTACGGGCCGGGACAGGGTAATCAGCCCCAGCATTTT.

This clone was seen just once. The chain carries TRBV19 and TRBJ2-7; 10 positions agree with TRBD1. This CDR3 spans 14 amino acids. J was trimmed by 2 bases and V by 3 bases; bases with no gene match: 1. Germline V gene lookup returns CDR1 LNHDA and CDR2 SQIVND (reference sequence). CDR3 sequence reads: CASSIGTGAYEQYF. In DNA form, the CDR3 reads TGTGCCAGTAGTATTGGGACAGGGGCCTACGAGCAGTACTTC. Full variable domain (missing parts from reference TRBV19 and TRBJ2-7): DGGITQSPKYLFRKEGQNVTLSCEQNLNHDAMYWYRQDPGQGLRLIYYSQIVNDFQKGDIAEGYSVSREKKESFPLTVTSAQKNPTAFYLCASSIGTGAYEQYFGPGTRLTVT.

This clone has only a few counts. This chain connects TRBV25-1 to TRBJ2-5; perhaps TRBD2 as D (6 bases). There are 15 residues in the CDR3. V shed 6 bases and J shed 2 bases, with 16 bases lying between them. Germline-derived CDR1 and CDR2 are MGHDK and SYGVNS. This CDR3 is CASRASAGPQETQYF. The CDR3 DNA reads as TGTGCCAGCAGGGCCAGCGCGGGGCCTCAAGAGACCCAGTACTTC.